Frequency places the clone carrying this T cell receptor (beta chain) as medium-sized. As yet, its antigen is unknown. The data stem from a study of T cell clusters in autoimmune cytopenias. The study, taken as a whole, reports: TRB repertoire shifts in secondary cytopenia and chronic lymphocytic leukemia mostly reflected lymphoma, not autoimmunity. The T cell clusters were defined only in silico, without experimental functional validation.

TRB was amplified by touch-down multiplex PCR, primer pools A and B combined. TCRdb reworked the multiplex PCR reads into one entry per CDR3 protein, no DNA. The sample's table shows about 6,100 distinct CDR3 sequences. TRB was amplified from roughly 0.25 ug of peripheral blood genomic DNA per sample. These data were also filed under a second study, of T cell repertoires in aging, cancer and after chemotherapy. That work states: Healthy donor repertoires were recorded over several months to years and showed clear clonal overlap. Rebound thymic output was suggested by rising median generation probability during chemotherapy in each cancer cohort.

Sequenced sample: peripheral blood. This sequence originates from a human donor in good health.

This CDR3 is CASSIRRSNEKLFF. This chain links TRBV19 with TRBJ1-4. The germline V gene encodes CDR1 LNHDA and CDR2 SQIVND (reference sequence). The CDR3 is 14 residues long.